This TCR beta chain was profiled in a study of blood T cell repertoires in COVID-19. Study in general: The analysed material was cDNA or gDNA that came from T cells, B-cell-depleted T cells, or PBMCs.

Original analysis: The assay estimated nucleated cells by amplifying reference gene primers. Clones were sequenced by immunoSEQ multiplex PCR, and TCRdb holds only the in-frame ones, with some missing. V, J and clone size are taken as reported in that table, and D and trimming were inferred from the DNA itself. This sample has 220,000 or so clones; 85% to 90% occur once, and the top ten carry about 10%. The V gene's germline CDR1 is SNHLY and CDR2 FYNNEI. The CDR3 has 13 amino acids. V lost 8 bases, J lost 4 bases, and 6 bases stayed unmatched. The Seattle patients, enrolled during active infection, were followed longitudinally.

This chain uses TRBV2 with TRBJ2-5; 8 bases map to TRBD1. This TCR was recovered from a woman aged 45-60 years with COVID-19, enrolled during active disease. Sample: peripheral blood. CDR3 nucleotide sequence: TGTGCCAGCCAGGCAGGGGGCCCAGAGACCCAGTACTTC. Protein sequence: CASQAGGPETQYF.